This is a list of T cell receptor beta chains from one sample in a study of blood T cell repertoires in COVID-19. Produced via immunoSEQ multiplex PCR; TCRdb's table is partial and in-frame only. The sample lists roughly 300,000 clones, about 85% occurring once. The sequenced material came from PBMCs or T cells enriched from blood (not recorded which). The receptors stem from a woman aged 30 to 39 who had recovered from COVID-19. Each CDR3 is given without its conserved first and last residue. Each record gives: V gene, CDR3 protein.

V: TRBV7-2
CDR3: ASSPRTGRETQY

V: TRBV18
CDR3: ASSQGRDKILF

V: TRBV5-5
CDR3: ASSLAGTDYNEQF

V: TRBV19
CDR3: ASSTRQPYGYT

V: TRBV5-1
CDR3: ASSPGQGVFYEQY

V: TRBV19
CDR3: ASSSWGQTNTEAF

V: TRBV9
CDR3: ASSAGTGYEQY

V: TRBV19
CDR3: ASSIVGGDQPQH

V: TRBV19
CDR3: ASTREAGPAETQY

V: TRBV5-1
CDR3: ASSFSDAGYRDGYT

V: TRBV7-3
CDR3: ASSLSSGGAVEQY

V: TRBV11-1
CDR3: ASSLLQGARTEAF

V: TRBV5-1
CDR3: ASSLGWQSYNSPLH

V: TRBV10-2
CDR3: ASTPGGGAPFTP

V: TRBV6-5
CDR3: ASRSRVSGNTIY

V: TRBV11-3
CDR3: ASSLGPGADTQY

V: TRBV5-1
CDR3: ASSLFPADTQY

V: TRBV5-1
CDR3: ASSGTAAYEQY

V: TRBV12-3/TRBV12-4
CDR3: ASSFVNRETQY

V: TRBV10-2
CDR3: ASNMVPTEAF

V: TRBV7-3
CDR3: ASSLTQTGEQY

V: TRBV4-3
CDR3: ASSQDVGGLSYEQY

V: TRBV5-1
CDR3: ASSLETSFDEQY

V: TRBV7-6
CDR3: ASSPGQGAIEKLF

V: TRBV6-6
CDR3: ASSRPGQGPKSGNTGELF

V: TRBV30
CDR3: AWSAQGNQPQH

V: TRBV19
CDR3: ASSTGQGNYGYT

V: TRBV5-4
CDR3: ASSLGKLAGGRETQY

V: TRBV11-3
CDR3: APNLLGGPYNSPLH

V: TRBV7-9
CDR3: ASSSTGTGVSSYNEQF

V: TRBV19
CDR3: ASSPWGQGGPINNEQF

V: TRBV2
CDR3: ASSAGTGDYEQY

V: TRBV12-5
CDR3: ASGLARGGRGTEAF

V: TRBV7-9
CDR3: ASSLDWAGYT

V: TRBV23-1
CDR3: ASSTSPAAGGHEQY

V: TRBV18
CDR3: ASSPDLATDTQY